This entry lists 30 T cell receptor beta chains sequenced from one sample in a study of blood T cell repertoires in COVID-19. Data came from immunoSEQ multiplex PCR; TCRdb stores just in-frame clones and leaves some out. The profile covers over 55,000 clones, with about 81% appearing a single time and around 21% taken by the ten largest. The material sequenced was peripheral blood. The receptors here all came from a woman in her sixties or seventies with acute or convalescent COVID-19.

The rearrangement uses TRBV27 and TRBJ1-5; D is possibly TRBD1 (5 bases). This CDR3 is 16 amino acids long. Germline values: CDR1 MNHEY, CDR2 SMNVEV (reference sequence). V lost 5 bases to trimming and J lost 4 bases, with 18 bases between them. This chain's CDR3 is CASSPWVREGNQPQHF. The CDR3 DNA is TGTGCCAGCAGTCCCTGGGTCAGGGAGGGGAATCAGCCCCAGCATTTT.

The CDR3, as DNA: TGCGCCAGCAGCCAAGAGGTCAGATCCTACGAGCAGTACTTC. Protein sequence: CASSQEVRSYEQYF. The chain is built from TRBV4-1 and TRBJ2-7, with D hard to call. This CDR3 is 14 amino acids long. V gave up 0 bases and J gave up 1 base, with 7 bases separating them. In germline, CDR1 is MGHRA, CDR2 YSYEKL.

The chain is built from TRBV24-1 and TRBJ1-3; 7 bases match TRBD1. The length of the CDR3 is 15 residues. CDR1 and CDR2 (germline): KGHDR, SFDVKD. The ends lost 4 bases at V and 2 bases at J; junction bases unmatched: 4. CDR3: CATSDPTGTGNTIYF. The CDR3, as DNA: TGTGCCACCAGTGACCCGACAGGGACTGGAAACACCATATATTTT.

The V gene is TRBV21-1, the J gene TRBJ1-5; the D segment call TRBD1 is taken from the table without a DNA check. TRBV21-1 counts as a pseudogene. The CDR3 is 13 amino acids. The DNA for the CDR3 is TGTGCCAGCAGCAACCAGGGTAATCAGCCCCAGCATTTT. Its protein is CASSNQGNQPQHF.

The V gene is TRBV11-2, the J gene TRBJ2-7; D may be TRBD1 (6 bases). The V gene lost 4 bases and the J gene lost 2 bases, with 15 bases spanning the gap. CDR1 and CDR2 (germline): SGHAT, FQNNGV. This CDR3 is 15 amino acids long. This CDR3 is CASSSPPGHAYEQYF. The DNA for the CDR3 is TGTGCCAGCAGCTCCCCCCCGGGACATGCCTACGAGCAGTACTTC. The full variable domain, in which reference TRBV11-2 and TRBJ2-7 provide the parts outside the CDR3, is EAGVAQSPRYKIIEKRQSVAFWCNPISGHATLYWYQQILGQGPKLLIQFQNNGVVDDSQLPKDRFSAERLKGVDSTLKIQPAKLEDSAVYLCASSSPPGHAYEQYFGPGTRLTVT.

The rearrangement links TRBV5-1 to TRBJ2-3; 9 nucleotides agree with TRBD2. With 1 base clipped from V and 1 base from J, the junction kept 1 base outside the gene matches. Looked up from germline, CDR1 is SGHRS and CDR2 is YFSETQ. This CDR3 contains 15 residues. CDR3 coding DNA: TGCGCCAGCAGCTTGCCTAGCGGGGGCACAGATACGCAGTATTTT. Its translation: CASSLPSGGTDTQYF. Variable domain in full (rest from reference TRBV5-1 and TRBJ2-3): KAGVTQTPRYLIKTRGQQVTLSCSPISGHRSVSWYQQTPGQGLQFLFEYFSETQRNKGNFPGRFSGRQFSNSRSEMNVSTLELGDSALYLCASSLPSGGTDTQYFGPGTRLTVL.

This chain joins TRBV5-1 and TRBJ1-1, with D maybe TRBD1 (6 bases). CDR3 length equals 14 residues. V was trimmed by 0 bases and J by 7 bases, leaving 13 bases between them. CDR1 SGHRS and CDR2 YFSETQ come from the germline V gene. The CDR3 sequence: CASSLGQGLIEAFF. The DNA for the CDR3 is TGCGCCAGCAGCTTGGGCCAGGGGCTTATTGAAGCTTTCTTT.

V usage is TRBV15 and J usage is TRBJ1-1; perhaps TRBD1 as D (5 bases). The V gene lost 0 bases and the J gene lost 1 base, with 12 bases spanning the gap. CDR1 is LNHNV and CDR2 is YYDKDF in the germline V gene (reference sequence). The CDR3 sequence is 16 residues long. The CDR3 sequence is CATSRDLGGANTEAFF. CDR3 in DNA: TGTGCCACCAGCAGAGATCTGGGGGGAGCGAACACTGAAGCTTTCTTT.

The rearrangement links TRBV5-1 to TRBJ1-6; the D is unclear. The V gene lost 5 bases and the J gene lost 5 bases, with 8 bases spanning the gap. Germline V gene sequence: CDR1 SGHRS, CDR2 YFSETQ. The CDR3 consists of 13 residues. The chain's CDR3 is CASRETHNSPLHF. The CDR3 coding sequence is TGCGCCAGCAGAGAGACTCATAATTCACCCCTCCACTTT.

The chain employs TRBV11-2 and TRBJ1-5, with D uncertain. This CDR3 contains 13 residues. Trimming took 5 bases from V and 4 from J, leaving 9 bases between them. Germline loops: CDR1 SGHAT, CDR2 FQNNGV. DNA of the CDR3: TGTGCCAGCAGCGCGACACCTAATCAGCCCCAGCATTTT. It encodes CASSATPNQPQHF.

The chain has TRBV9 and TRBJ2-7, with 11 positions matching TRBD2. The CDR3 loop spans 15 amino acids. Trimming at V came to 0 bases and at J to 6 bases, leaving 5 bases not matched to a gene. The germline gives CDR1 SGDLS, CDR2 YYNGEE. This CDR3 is CASSVELAGGGEQYF. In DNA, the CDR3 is TGTGCCAGCAGCGTAGAGCTAGCGGGGGGCGGCGAGCAGTACTTC.

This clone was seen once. The CDR3 DNA follows: TGTGCCTGGAGTGTACTCAACTACAATGAGCAGTTCTTC. This translates into CAWSVLNYNEQFF. The chain couples TRBV30 to TRBJ2-1; D is unresolved. Germline-derived CDR1 and CDR2 are GTSNPN and SVGIG (reference sequence). Trimming took off 0 bases at V and 3 bases at J, with 6 bases between the two ends. The CDR3 runs to 13 residues.

CDR3 protein: CASSPLSYGYTF. In DNA form, the CDR3 reads TGTGCCAGTAGTCCCCTCTCCTATGGCTACACCTTC. The chain is built from TRBV19 and TRBJ1-2, with unresolved D. Germline loops: CDR1 LNHDA, CDR2 SQIVND (reference sequence). The CDR3 is made up of 12 amino acids. V lost 5 bases and J lost 4, with 8 bases in between.

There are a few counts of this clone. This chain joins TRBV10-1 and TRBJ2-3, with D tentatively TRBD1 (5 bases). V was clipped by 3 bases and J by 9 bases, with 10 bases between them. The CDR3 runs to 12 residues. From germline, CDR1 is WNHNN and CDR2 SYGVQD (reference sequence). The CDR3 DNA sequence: TGCGCCAGCAGTGAAGGGGATCGCACGCAGTATTTT. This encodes CASSEGDRTQYF.

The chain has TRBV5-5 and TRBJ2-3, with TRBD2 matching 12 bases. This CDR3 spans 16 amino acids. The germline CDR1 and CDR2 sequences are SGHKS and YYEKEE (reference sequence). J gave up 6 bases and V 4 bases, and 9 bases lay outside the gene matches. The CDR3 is CASSPWPSGGGDTQYF. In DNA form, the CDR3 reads TGTGCCAGCAGCCCCTGGCCTAGCGGGGGGGGTGATACGCAGTATTTT. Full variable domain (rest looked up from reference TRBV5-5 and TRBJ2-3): DAGVTQSPTHLIKTRGQQVTLRCSPISGHKSVSWYQQVLGQGPQFIFQYYEKEERGRGNFPDRFSARQFPNYSSELNVNALLLGDSALYLCASSPWPSGGGDTQYFGPGTRLTVL.

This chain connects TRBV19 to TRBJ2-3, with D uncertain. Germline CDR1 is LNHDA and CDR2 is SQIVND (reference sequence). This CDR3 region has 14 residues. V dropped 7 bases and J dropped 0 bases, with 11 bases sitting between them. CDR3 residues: CASKPFTSTDTQYF. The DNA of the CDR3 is TGTGCCAGTAAACCCTTTACTAGCACAGATACGCAGTATTTT.

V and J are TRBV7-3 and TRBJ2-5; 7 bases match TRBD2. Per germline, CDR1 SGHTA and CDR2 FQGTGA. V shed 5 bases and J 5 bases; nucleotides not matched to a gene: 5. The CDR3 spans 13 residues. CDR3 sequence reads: CASSDGGGETQYF. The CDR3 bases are TGTGCCAGCAGCGATGGGGGAGGGGAGACCCAGTACTTC.

For the CDR3, the DNA is TGTGCCAGCAGCTTCACTAGCGGGGGGACAGATACGCAGTATTTT. Its translation is CASSFTSGGTDTQYF. The chain is built from TRBV13 and TRBJ2-3, with TRBD2 matching 12 bases. The V gene end was trimmed by 3 bases and the J gene end by 3 bases; junction bases not matched to a gene: 1. The CDR3 contains 15 residues. Germline V lookup: CDR1 PRHDT, CDR2 FYEKMQ (reference sequence).

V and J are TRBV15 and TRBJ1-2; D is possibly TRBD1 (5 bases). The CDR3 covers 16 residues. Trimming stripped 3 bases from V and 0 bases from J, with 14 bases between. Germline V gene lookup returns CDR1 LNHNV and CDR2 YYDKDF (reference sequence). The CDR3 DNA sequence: TGTGCCACCAGCAGCCAGCGGGACCGGACTAACTATGGCTACACCTTC. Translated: CATSSQRDRTNYGYTF. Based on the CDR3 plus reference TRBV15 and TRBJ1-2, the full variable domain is DAMVIQNPRYQVTQFGKPVTLSCSQTLNHNVMYWYQQKSSQAPKLLFHYYDKDFNNEADTPDNFQSRRPNTSFCFLDIRSPGLGDTAMYLCATSSQRDRTNYGYTFGSGTRLTVV.

The CDR3 region has the DNA TGCGCCAGCAGCCGGGACTCCTCCTACAATGAGCAGTTCTTC. As protein: CASSRDSSYNEQFF. The V and J genes are TRBV5-1 and TRBJ2-1; weak D call: TRBD2 (6 bases). Trimming took off 4 bases at V and 0 bases at J, with 8 bases between the two ends. The CDR3 spans 14 residues. Germline lookup yields CDR1 SGHRS and CDR2 YFSETQ.

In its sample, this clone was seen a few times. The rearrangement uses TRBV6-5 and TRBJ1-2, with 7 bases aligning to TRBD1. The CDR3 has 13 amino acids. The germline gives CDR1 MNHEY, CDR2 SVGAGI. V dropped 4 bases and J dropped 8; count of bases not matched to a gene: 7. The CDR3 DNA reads TGTGCCAGCAGTTCGGACAGGCTGTGGGGCTACACCTTC. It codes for CASSSDRLWGYTF.

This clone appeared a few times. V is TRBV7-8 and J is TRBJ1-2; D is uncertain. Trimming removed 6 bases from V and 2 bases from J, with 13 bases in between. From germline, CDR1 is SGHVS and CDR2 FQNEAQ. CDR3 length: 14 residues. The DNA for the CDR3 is TGTGCCAGCAGTTCCTACAGTAAGAACTATGGCTACACCTTC. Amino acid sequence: CASSSYSKNYGYTF.

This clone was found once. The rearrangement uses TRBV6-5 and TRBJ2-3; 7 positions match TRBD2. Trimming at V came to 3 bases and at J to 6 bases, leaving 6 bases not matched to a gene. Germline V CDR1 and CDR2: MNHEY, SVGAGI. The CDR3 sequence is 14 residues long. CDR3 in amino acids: CASSYGSGVDTQYF. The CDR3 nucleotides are TGTGCCAGCAGTTATGGGAGCGGGGTCGATACGCAGTATTTT.

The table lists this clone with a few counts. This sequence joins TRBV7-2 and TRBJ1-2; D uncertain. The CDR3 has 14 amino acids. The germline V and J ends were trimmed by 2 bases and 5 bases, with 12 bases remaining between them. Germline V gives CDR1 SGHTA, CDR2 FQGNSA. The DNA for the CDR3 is TGTGCCAGCAGCTTATCGTCAGTGTCTTATGGCTACACCTTC. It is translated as CASSLSSVSYGYTF.

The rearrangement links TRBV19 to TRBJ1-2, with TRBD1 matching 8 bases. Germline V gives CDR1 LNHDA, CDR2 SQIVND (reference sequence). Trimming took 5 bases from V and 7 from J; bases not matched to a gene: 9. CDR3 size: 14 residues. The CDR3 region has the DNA TGTGCCAGTAGTCCCAGCTGGACAGGGACTGGCTACACCTTC. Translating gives CASSPSWTGTGYTF.

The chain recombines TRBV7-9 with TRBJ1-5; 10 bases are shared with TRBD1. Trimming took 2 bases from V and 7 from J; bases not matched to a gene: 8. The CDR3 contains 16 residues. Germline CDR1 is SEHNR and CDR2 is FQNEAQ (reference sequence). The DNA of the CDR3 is TGTGCCAGCAGCTTAACCGGGACAGGGGATATCCAGCCCCAGCATTTT. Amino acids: CASSLTGTGDIQPQHF.

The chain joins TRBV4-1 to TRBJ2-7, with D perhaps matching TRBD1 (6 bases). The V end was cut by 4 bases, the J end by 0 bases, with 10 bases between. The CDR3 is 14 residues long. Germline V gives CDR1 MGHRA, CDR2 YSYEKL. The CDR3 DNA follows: TGCGCCAGCAGCCGGGACATTAGCTCCTACGAGCAGTACTTC. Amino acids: CASSRDISSYEQYF.

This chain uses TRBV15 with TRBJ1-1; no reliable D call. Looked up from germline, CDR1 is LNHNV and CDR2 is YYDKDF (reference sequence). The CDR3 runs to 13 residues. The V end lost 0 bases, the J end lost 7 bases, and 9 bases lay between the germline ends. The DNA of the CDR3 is TGTGCCACCAGCAGAGATAAGAACGGTGAAGCTTTCTTT. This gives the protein CATSRDKNGEAFF.

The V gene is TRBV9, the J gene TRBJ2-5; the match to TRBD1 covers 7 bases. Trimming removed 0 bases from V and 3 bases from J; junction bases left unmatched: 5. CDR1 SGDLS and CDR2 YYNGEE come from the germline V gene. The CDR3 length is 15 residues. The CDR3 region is CASSVGVGGEETQYF. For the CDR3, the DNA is TGTGCCAGCAGCGTAGGTGTAGGGGGCGAAGAGACCCAGTACTTC.

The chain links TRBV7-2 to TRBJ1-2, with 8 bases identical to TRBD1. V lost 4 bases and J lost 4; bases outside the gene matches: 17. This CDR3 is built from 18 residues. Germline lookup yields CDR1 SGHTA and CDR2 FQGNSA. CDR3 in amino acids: CASSWASDRAIGGYGYTF. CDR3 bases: TGTGCCAGCAGCTGGGCTTCGGACAGGGCTATTGGGGGCTATGGCTACACCTTC.